The 12 T cell receptor beta chains below were found in one sample sequenced in a study of post-analysis software for immune sequencing data. Which antigens these TCRs recognize remains unknown. TCR beta cDNA libraries included unique molecular identifiers. TCRdb reprocessed the PCR reads via MiXCR and lists one record per CDR3 protein. The profile covers hundreds of thousands of distinct CDR3 sequences, with around 47% appearing a single time and more than 1.5% taken by the ten largest. Regarding the study as a whole: Five or six TRBV segments were significantly more frequent in patients than in controls. TRBV5-6, TRBV5-1 and TRBV20-1 were among these segments.

The sample comprised blood. All receptors come from a girl aged 10 to 17 with multiple sclerosis.

The V gene is TRBV20-1, the J gene TRBJ2-5; D may be TRBD1 (6 bases). CDR3 length: 14 amino acids. Germline assignment: CDR1 DFQATT and CDR2 SNEGSKA (reference sequence). The V end was cut by 5 bases, the J end by 1 base, with 14 bases between. CDR3 sequence: CSARGQPTQETQYF. DNA of the CDR3: TGCAGTGCTCGAGGACAGCCCACCCAAGAGACCCAGTACTTC.

The genes are TRBV11-2 and TRBJ2-4; D might be TRBD1 (5 bases). Trimming left V 1 base short and J 0 bases short, with 13 bases between. Germline CDR1 reads SGHAT; CDR2 reads FQNNGV. CDR3 length equals 17 residues. DNA for the CDR3: TGTGCCAGCAGCTTAGCAAGGGGATTGACAGCCAAAAACATTCAGTACTTC. Its translation is CASSLARGLTAKNIQYF.

This clonotype was picked up a small number of times. The chain couples TRBV12-3 or TRBV12-4 to TRBJ2-1, with D perhaps given as TRBD1 or TRBD2 (5 bases each). Trimming left V 6 bases short and J 2 bases short, with 17 bases between. The CDR3 has 16 amino acids. This chain's CDR3 is CASSPGTPTTYNEQFF. The DNA for the CDR3 is TGTGCCAGCAGCCCTGGGACCCCGACGACCTACAATGAGCAGTTCTTC.

The gene calls are TRBV6-6 and TRBJ1-1; D is undetermined. Looked up from germline, CDR1 is MNHNY and CDR2 is SVGAGI (reference sequence). This CDR3 spans 13 amino acids. Trimming took 10 bases from V and 5 from J, leaving 17 bases between them. DNA of the CDR3: TGTGCCATGGACGAAGGTCGGGGTACTGAAGCTTTCTTT. Its protein product is CAMDEGRGTEAFF.

This clonotype came up a few times. V is TRBV5-1 and J is TRBJ2-5; TRBD1 aligns across 8 bases. From germline, CDR1 is SGHRS and CDR2 YFSETQ. The junction had 15 bases not matched to a gene; V was cut back by 7 bases and J by 7 bases. CDR3 length equals 15 residues. The CDR3 sequence: CASGPGTGVVGTQYF. The CDR3 DNA is TGCGCCAGCGGTCCCGGGACAGGCGTTGTTGGGACCCAGTACTTC.

This rearrangement joins TRBV6-6 to TRBJ2-5, with 9 bases fitting TRBD2. CDR1 is MNHNY, CDR2 SVGAGI, per germline (reference sequence). This CDR3 contains 15 residues. Unmatched junction bases numbered 2, after V lost 2 bases and J lost 1 base. The CDR3 nucleotides are TGTGCCAGCAGTTACAGCGGGGGGCTCCAAGAGACCCAGTACTTC. Protein sequence: CASSYSGGLQETQYF.

V is TRBV7-2 and J is TRBJ1-2; possibly TRBD1 for D (6 bases). With 1 base removed from V and 4 bases from J, the gap between germline ends came to 13 bases. CDR3 length: 15 amino acids. Germline CDR1 SGHTA, CDR2 FQGNSA. The DNA of the CDR3 is TGTGCCAGCAGCTTAGGGGTACAGGGAACCTATGGCTACACCTTC. Its translation: CASSLGVQGTYGYTF.

The chain recombines TRBV20-1 with TRBJ2-3, with 8 bases lining up with TRBD2. In germline, CDR1 is DFQATT, CDR2 SNEGSKA (reference sequence). The CDR3 is made up of 16 amino acids. V dropped 3 bases and J dropped 0; count of bases not matched to a gene: 8. In DNA form, the CDR3 reads TGCAGTGCTAGGGCTACCGGGGGGGGCAGCACAGATACGCAGTATTTT. Translating gives CSARATGGGSTDTQYF.

The rearrangement uses TRBV6-1 and TRBJ2-5; D is ambiguous. Between the trimmed V and J ends, which lost 0 bases and 4 bases, there was a span of 3 bases. Germline V gene lookup returns CDR1 MNHNS and CDR2 SASEGT. This CDR3 contains 12 residues. CDR3 nucleotides: TGTGCCAGCAGTGAAGCTCCAGAGACCCAGTACTTC. Protein sequence: CASSEAPETQYF.

The chain links TRBV6-7 to TRBJ2-5; D is possibly TRBD1 or TRBD2 (5 bases each). TRBV6-7 is labeled an ORF, and its function is uncertain. CDR3 size: 14 residues. The V gene lost 5 bases and the J gene lost 1 base, with 11 bases spanning the gap. CDR3 region: CASSQVGTQETQYF. Written as DNA, the CDR3 is TGTGCCAGCAGTCAGGTCGGGACCCAAGAGACCCAGTACTTC.

This rearrangement joins TRBV5-1 to TRBJ2-1; weak D call: TRBD2 (5 bases). This CDR3 region has 15 residues. Trimming shortened V by 4 bases and J by 3 bases, and 14 bases separated the two germline ends. Germline V gene sequence: CDR1 SGHRS, CDR2 YFSETQ. The CDR3 sequence: CASSPASGGYNEQFF. As DNA, the CDR3 is TGCGCCAGCAGCCCCGCCAGCGGTGGCTACAATGAGCAGTTCTTC.

The chain couples TRBV12-3 or TRBV12-4 to TRBJ1-2; tentative D call: TRBD1 (5 bases). This CDR3 region has 15 residues. V lost 6 bases and J lost 4, with 18 bases in between. The CDR3 bases are TGTGCCAGCAGCCTCGGGACCCGAAGAGGCTATGGCTACACCTTC. Translation: CASSLGTRRGYGYTF.